This TCR delta chain was identified during a study of γδ T cells in repeated Plasmodium falciparum infection. Broader study findings: Vgamma9/Vdelta2+ T cells showed a stable polyclonal repertoire with shared TCRgamma sequences. Compared with Australian children, Malian Vdelta2-negative repertoires seemed more clonal, less diverse, less shared. Donors in Mali lived in a small rural village, largely one ethnic group.

Germline CDR1 TSWWSYY, CDR2 QGS. Trimming took 8 bases from V and 2 from J, leaving 33 bases between them. The CDR3 is made up of 20 amino acids. Bulk repertoires came from Vgamma9/Vdelta2+ or Vdelta2-negative gammadelta T cells flow-sorted from PBMC. Each sorted gammadelta sample had TRG and TRD chains sequenced. TCRdb called clones anew from the multiplex PCR reads with CATT. The repertoire consists of around 49,000 delta-chain clones, with about 1.9% occurring once and the leading ten covering roughly a quarter. There are a few counts of this clone. Its antigen is as yet unknown. A far bigger clonotype differs at one base, so this is likely a read error. The identical CDR3 is also encoded by other nucleotide sequences in the sample.

The sequence was obtained from a pool of human donors (malaria-infected and uninfected, not separated). What was sequenced was gamma-delta T cells from blood. V is TRDV1 and J is TRDJ1, with TRDD3 as a possible D gene (6 bases). The J gene is absent in TCRdb and was assigned here via DNA matching to germline. The CDR3 DNA follows: TGTGCTCTTCCACACCAACATAATTCCCCCGCTACTGGGTGGACCGATAAACTCATCTTT. As protein: CALPHQHNSPATGWTDKLIF.